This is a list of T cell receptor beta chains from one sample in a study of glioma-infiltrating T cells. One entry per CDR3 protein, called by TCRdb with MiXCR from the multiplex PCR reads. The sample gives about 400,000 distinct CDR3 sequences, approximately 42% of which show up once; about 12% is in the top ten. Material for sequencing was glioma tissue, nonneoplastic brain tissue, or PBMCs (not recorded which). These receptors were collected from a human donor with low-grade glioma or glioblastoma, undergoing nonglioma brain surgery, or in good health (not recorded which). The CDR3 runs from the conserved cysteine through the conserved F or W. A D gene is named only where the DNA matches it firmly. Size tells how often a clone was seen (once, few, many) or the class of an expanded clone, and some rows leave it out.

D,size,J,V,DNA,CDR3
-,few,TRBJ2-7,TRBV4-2,TGTGCCAGCAGCCAAGAAACACAGGGTCTTACCTACGAGCAGTACTTC,CASSQETQGLTYEQYF
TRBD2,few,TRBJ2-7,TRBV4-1,TGCGCCAGCAGCCAACGACAGACTAGCGGTGGCTCCTACGAGCAGTACTTC,CASSQRQTSGGSYEQYF
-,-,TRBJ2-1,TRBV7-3,TGTGCCAGCAGCCCGGGACACGGCTACAATGAGCAGTTCTTC,CASSPGHGYNEQFF
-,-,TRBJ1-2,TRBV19,TGTGCCAGCAGTATGATCCTGGGCAACTATGGCTACACCTTC,CASSMILGNYGYTF
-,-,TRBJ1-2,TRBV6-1,TGTGCCAGCAAACCCGGGGGCTATGGCTACACCTTC,CASKPGGYGYTF
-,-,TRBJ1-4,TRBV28,TGTGCCAGCAGCGCCGCCGGAACAACTAATGGAAAACTGTTTTTT,CASSAAGTTNGKLFF
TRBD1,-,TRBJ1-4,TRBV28,TGTGCCAGCAGTTCATCCGGGACAGGGTATAATGAAAAACTGTTTTTT,CASSSSGTGYNEKLFF
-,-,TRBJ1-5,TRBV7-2,TGTGCCAGCAGCTTTAACTGGGATCAGCCCCAGCATTTT,CASSFNWDQPQHF
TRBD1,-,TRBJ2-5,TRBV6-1,TGTGCCAGCAGCCCCCCTTGGCAGGGGGTTGAAGAGACCCAGTACTTC,CASSPPWQGVEETQYF
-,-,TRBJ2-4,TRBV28,TGTGCCAGCAGTTTATTTTGGGGCCCGCTAGCCAAAAACATTCAGTACTTC,CASSLFWGPLAKNIQYF
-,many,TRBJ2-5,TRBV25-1,TGTGCCAGCAGTGAGGGGGGAGGACCCGTACTCAAATTC,CASSEGGGPVLKF
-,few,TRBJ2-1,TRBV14,TGTGCCAGCAGCCCGACTAGGCACAATGAGCAGTTCTTC,CASSPTRHNEQFF
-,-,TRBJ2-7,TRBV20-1,TGCAGTGCTTACAGCCGCTGCGAGCAGTACTTC,CSAYSRCEQYF
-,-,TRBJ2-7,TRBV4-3,TGCGCCAGCAGCCAAGATGTACGACAGGAGCAGTACTTC,CASSQDVRQEQYF
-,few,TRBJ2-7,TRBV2,TGTGCCAGCAAACGGGACCACAACTACGAGCAGTACTTC,CASKRDHNYEQYF
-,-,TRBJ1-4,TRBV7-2,TGTGCCAGCAGCCAGGGAGGGGTAGCCGAAAAACTGTTTTTT,CASSQGGVAEKLFF
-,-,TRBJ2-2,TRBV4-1,TGCGCCAGCAGCCAAGAACGGGGGCTGGCCGGGGAGCTGTTTTTT,CASSQERGLAGELFF
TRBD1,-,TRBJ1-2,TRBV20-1,TGCAGTGCGACCGGGACAGGGTTAGACTATGGCTACACCTTC,CSATGTGLDYGYTF
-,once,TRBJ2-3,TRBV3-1,TGTGCCAGCAGCTTATCGGGACTCCAGACAGATACGCAGTATTTT,CASSLSGLQTDTQYF
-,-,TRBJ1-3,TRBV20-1,TGCAGTGCTAGTCTGGAAACTGGAAACACCATATATTTT,CSASLETGNTIYF
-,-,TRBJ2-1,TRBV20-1,TGCAGTGCTCCAGCCGCAGGGAGCATCTCCTACAATGAGCAGTTCTTC,CSAPAAGSISYNEQFF
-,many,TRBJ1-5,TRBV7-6,TGTGCCAGCAGCTTAGCTCCCCTCAATCAGCCCCAGCATTTT,CASSLAPLNQPQHF
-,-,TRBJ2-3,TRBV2,TGTGCCACCGGGGGGCCCGGCGGGGATACGCAGTATTTT,CATGGPGGDTQYF
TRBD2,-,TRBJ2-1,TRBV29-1,TGCAGCGTTGAAACTAGCGGAGGCTACAATGAGCAGTTCTTC,CSVETSGGYNEQFF
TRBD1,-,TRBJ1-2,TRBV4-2,TGTGCCAGCAGCACAATGACAGGGGGCGACCACTATGGCTACACCTTC,CASSTMTGGDHYGYTF
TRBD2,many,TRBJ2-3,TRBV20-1,TGCAGTGCTAGTACGATAGCGGGAGGGCCGGCAGATACGCAGTATTTT,CSASTIAGGPADTQYF
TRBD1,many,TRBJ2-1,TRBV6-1,TGTGCCAGCACATGGGACAGTAACAATGAGCAGTTCTTC,CASTWDSNNEQFF
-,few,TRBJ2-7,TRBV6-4,TGTGCCAGGGAAGGCTACGAGCAGTACTTC,CAREGYEQYF
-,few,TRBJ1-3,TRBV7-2,TGTGCCAGCAGACAAAAAATCCCTGGAAACACCATATATTTT,CASRQKIPGNTIYF
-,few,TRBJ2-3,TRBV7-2,TGTGCCAGCAGCTTAGACGGGAATGTAGATACGCAGTATTTT,CASSLDGNVDTQYF
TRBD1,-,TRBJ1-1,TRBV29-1,TGCAGCGCTCCAGGGGGAAACACTGAAGCTTTCTTT,CSAPGGNTEAFF
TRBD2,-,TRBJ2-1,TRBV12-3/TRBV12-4,TGTGCCAGCACCCTGGGGACTAGGAACAATGAGCAGTTCTTC,CASTLGTRNNEQFF
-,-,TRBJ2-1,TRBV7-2,TGTGCCAGCAGCTTTGATAGGTACGAAGGGGAGCAGTTCTTC,CASSFDRYEGEQFF
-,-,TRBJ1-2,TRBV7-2,TGTGCCAGCAGACCGAGTCAGAACTATGGCTACACCTTT,CASRPSQNYGYTF
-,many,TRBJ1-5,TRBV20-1,TGCAGTGCTAGAGCGGGATGGAGCAATCAGCCCCAGCATTTT,CSARAGWSNQPQHF
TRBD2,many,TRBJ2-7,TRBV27,TGTGCCAGCAGTTTATTAGCGGGAGGGCCCTACGAGCAGTACTTC,CASSLLAGGPYEQYF
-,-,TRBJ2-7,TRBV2,TGTGCCAGCAGCCACCCCGGCTACGAGCAGTACTTC,CASSHPGYEQYF
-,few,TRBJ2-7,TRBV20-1,TGCAGTGCTAGACGAAAGAGCTCCTACGAGCAGTACTTC,CSARRKSSYEQYF
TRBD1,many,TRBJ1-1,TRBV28,TGTGCCAGCAGTTTACAGGGGGCGGCAATAGCTTTCTTT,CASSLQGAAIAFF